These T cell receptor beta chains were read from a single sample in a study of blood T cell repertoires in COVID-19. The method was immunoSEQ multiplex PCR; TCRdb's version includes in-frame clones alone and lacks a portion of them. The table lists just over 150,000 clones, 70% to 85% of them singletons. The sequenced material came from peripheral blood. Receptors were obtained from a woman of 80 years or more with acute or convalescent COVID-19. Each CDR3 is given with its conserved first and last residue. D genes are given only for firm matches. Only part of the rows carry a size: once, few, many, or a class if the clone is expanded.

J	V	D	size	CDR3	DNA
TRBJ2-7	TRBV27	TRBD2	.	CASNPASGSSYEQYF	TGTGCCAGCAACCCCGCTAGCGGGAGCTCCTACGAGCAGTACTTC
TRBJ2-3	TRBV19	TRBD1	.	CASRDRGGTDTQYF	TGTGCCAGCCGGGACAGGGGTGGCACAGATACGCAGTATTTT
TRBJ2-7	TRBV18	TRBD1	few	CASSPPRQGGSYEQYF	TGTGCCAGCTCACCACCGCGACAGGGCGGTTCCTACGAGCAGTACTTC
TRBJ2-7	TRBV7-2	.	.	CASTQPGVGFYEQYF	TGTGCCAGCACCCAGCCAGGGGTTGGGTTCTACGAGCAGTACTTC
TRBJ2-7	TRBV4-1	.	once	CASSQDLSSGYEQYF	TGCGCCAGCAGCCAAGATTTGAGTAGCGGCTACGAGCAGTACTTC
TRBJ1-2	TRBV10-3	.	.	CAISDHEFASSYTF	TGTGCCATCAGTGATCACGAGTTCGCTTCGAGCTACACCTTC
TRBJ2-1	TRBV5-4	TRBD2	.	CASSPSGGTTYNEQFF	TGTGCCAGCAGCCCCTCGGGAGGGACAACCTACAATGAGCAGTTCTTC
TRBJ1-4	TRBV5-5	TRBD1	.	CASSLRGGSNEKLFF	TGTGCCAGCAGCTTACGAGGGGGCAGTAATGAAAAACTGTTTTTT
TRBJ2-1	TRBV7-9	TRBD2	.	CASRGAGGPSYNEQFF	TGTGCCAGCAGGGGAGCGGGAGGGCCCTCCTACAATGAGCAGTTCTTC
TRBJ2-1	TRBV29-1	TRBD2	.	CSARLAGEKQFF	TGCAGCGCCCGACTAGCGGGAGAAAAGCAGTTCTTC
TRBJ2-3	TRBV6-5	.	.	CASSLTHSTDTQYF	TGTGCCAGCAGTCTAACGCACAGCACAGATACGCAGTATTTT
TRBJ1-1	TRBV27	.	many	CASSGRELNTEAFF	TGTGCCAGCAGCGGACGGGAACTGAACACTGAAGCTTTCTTT
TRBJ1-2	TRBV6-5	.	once	CASRRNYGYTF	TGTGCCAGCAGACGGAACTATGGCTACACCTTC
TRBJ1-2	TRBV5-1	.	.	CASSLVGGSDYGYTF	TGCGCCAGCAGCTTGGTGGGGGGATCAGACTATGGCTACACCTTC
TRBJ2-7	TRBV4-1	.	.	CASSHTGRNSYEQYF	TGCGCCAGCAGCCACACCGGGAGAAACTCCTACGAGCAGTACTTC
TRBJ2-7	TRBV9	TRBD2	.	CASSVGLAGGPRNEQYF	TGTGCCAGCAGCGTGGGACTAGCGGGAGGGCCGAGGAACGAGCAGTACTTC
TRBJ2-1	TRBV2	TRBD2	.	CASSELAGASNGQFF	TGTGCCAGCAGTGAACTAGCGGGAGCTTCAAATGGGCAGTTCTTC
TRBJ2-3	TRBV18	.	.	CASSLREGVADTQYF	TGTGCCAGCTCACTGCGAGAGGGAGTGGCAGATACGCAGTATTTT
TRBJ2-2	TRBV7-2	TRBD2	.	CASSRDSGGAGELFF	TGTGCCAGCAGCCGGGACTCCGGGGGGGCCGGGGAGCTGTTTTTT
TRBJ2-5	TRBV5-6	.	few	CASILWATSLLETQYF	TGTGCCAGCATCCTTTGGGCCACTAGCCTTCTCGAGACCCAGTACTTC
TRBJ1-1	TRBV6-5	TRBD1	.	CASSYPGQKSQIF	TGTGCCAGCAGTTACCCGGGACAGAAAAGTCAAATCTTT
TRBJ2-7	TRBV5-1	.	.	CASSVGGSYEQYF	TGCGCCAGCAGTGTGGGGGGTTCCTACGAGCAGTACTTC
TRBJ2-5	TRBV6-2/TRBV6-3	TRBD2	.	CASSYPRLAGDETQYF	TGTGCCAGCAGTTACCCTAGACTAGCGGGAGATGAGACCCAGTACTTC
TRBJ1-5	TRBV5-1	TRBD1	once	CASRETGEGNQPQHF	TGCGCCAGCAGGGAGACAGGGGAGGGCAATCAGCCCCAGCATTTT
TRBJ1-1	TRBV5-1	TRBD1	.	CASSQAPGTGGDTEAFF	TGCGCCAGCAGCCAGGCCCCTGGGACAGGGGGAGACACTGAAGCTTTCTTT
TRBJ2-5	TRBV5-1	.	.	CASSREGSETQYF	TGCGCCAGCAGTCGGGAAGGGTCAGAGACCCAGTACTTC
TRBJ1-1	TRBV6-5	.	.	CASSYRGAGTPEAFF	TGTGCCAGCAGTTACAGAGGCGCTGGGACACCTGAAGCTTTCTTT
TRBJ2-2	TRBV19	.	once	CASRPGTKRLTGELFF	TGTGCCAGTAGGCCCGGGACAAAAAGACTCACCGGGGAGCTGTTTTTT
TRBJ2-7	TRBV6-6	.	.	CASSYLIGGDYEQYF	TGTGCCAGCAGTTACCTGATTGGCGGCGACTACGAGCAGTACTTC
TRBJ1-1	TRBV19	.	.	CASRSTGFKTEAFF	TGTGCCAGTAGGAGTACAGGCTTCAAGACTGAAGCTTTCTTT
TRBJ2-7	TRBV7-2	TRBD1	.	CASSFSGTDSYEQYF	TGTGCCAGCAGCTTCTCCGGGACAGACTCCTACGAGCAGTACTTC
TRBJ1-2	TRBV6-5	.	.	CASSYSADASLSYTF	TGTGCCAGCAGTTACTCGGCGGATGCCTCTTTGAGCTACACCTTC
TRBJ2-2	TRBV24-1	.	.	CATSDSGGGGELFF	TGTGCCACCAGTGATTCCGGGGGTGGCGGGGAGCTGTTTTTT
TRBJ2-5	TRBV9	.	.	CASSVGSSLETQYF	TGTGCCAGCAGCGTAGGGTCTAGCCTCGAGACCCAGTACTTC
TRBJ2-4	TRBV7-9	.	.	CASSFQENIQYF	TGTGCCAGCAGCTTCCAGGAAAACATTCAGTACTTC
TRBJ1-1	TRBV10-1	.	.	CASSDSQGGNTEAFF	TGCGCCAGCAGTGATTCGCAGGGAGGGAACACTGAAGCTTTCTTT
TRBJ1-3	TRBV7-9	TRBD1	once	CASSAGTVGNTIYF	TGTGCCAGCAGCGCCGGGACAGTTGGAAACACCATATATTTT
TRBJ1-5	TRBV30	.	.	CASSGFRGQPQHF	TGTGCCTCCTCGGGATTTCGGGGACAGCCCCAGCATTTT
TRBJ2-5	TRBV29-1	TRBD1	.	CSVEGTGGETQYF	TGCAGCGTCGAGGGGACAGGGGGAGAGACCCAGTACTTC
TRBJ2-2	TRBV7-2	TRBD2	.	CASSLVLAGGPGTGELFF	TGTGCCAGCAGCTTAGTACTAGCGGGAGGGCCGGGCACCGGGGAGCTGTTTTTT
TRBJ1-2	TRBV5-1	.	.	CASSPRAAQNSNYGYTF	TGCGCCAGCAGCCCGAGGGCGGCCCAGAACTCTAACTATGGCTACACCTTC
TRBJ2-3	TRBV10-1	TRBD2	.	CASGTSGTPTQYF	TGCGCCAGCGGGACTAGCGGGACCCCGACGCAGTATTTT
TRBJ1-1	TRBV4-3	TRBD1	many	CASSQGDRGTEAFF	TGCGCCAGCAGCCAAGGGGACAGGGGCACTGAAGCTTTCTTT
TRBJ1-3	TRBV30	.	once	CAWRGTIGNTIYF	TGTGCCTGGAGGGGGACTATTGGAAACACCATATATTTT
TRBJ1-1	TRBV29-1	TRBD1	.	CSAQKGQGSWAFF	TGCAGCGCCCAAAAGGGACAGGGGAGTTGGGCTTTCTTT
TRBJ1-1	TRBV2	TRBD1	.	CAMGTGGDSEAFF	TGTGCCATGGGGACAGGAGGGGACTCTGAAGCTTTCTTT
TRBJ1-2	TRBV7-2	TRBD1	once	CASSTRTGGLGGYTF	TGTGCCAGCAGCACTCGGACAGGGGGCCTGGGAGGCTACACCTTC
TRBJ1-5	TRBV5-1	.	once	CASSFPRGGQPQHF	TGCGCCAGCAGCTTTCCACGGGGGGGTCAGCCCCAGCATTTT
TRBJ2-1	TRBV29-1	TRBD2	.	CSAGTSGYNEQFF	TGCAGCGCCGGGACTAGCGGTTACAATGAGCAGTTCTTC
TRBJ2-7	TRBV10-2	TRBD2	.	CASSESGLGGYEQYF	TGCGCCAGCAGTGAGTCGGGACTAGGGGGCTACGAGCAGTACTTC
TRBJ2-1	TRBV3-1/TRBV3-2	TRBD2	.	CASSPSGSFYNEQFF	TGTGCCAGCAGCCCTAGCGGGAGTTTCTACAATGAGCAGTTCTTC
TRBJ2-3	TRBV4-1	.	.	CASSQAGIEAATDTQYF	TGCGCCAGCAGCCAAGCTGGGATTGAAGCGGCCACAGATACGCAGTATTTT
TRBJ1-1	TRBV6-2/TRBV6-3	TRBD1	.	CASSSGTAEAFF	TGTGCCAGCAGTTCTGGGACAGCTGAAGCTTTCTTT
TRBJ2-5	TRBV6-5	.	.	CASRRSEQETQYF	TGTGCCAGCAGGCGTAGCGAGCAAGAGACCCAGTACTTC
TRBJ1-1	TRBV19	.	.	CASSPSGRGGTEAFF	TGTGCCAGTAGTCCATCAGGTAGGGGAGGGACTGAAGCTTTCTTT
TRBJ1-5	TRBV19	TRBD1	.	CASSLPGGDNQPQHF	TGTGCCAGTAGTCTGCCAGGGGGTGATAATCAGCCCCAGCATTTT
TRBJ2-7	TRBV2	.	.	CASGLFTYEQYF	TGTGCCAGCGGCCTCTTTACCTACGAGCAGTACTTC
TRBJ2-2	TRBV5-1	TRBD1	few	CASSWGTANTGELFF	TGCGCCAGCAGCTGGGGGACAGCGAACACCGGGGAGCTGTTTTTT
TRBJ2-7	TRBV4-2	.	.	CASSPPGNEQYF	TGTGCCAGCAGCCCCCCGGGGAACGAGCAGTACTTC
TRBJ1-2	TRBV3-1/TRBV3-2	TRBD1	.	CASSRWDRDYGYTF	TGTGCCAGCAGCCGTTGGGACAGGGACTATGGCTACACCTTC